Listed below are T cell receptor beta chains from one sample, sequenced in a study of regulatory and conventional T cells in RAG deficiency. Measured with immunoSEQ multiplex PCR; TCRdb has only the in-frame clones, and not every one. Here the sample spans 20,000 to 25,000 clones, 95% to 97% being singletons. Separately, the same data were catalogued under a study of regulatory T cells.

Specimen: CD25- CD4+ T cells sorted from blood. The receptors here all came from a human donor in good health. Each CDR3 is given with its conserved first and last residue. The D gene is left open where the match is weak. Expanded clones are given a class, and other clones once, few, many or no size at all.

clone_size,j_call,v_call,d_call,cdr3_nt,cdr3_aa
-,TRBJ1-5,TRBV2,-,TGTGCCAGCAGTGAAGCGCTGGACTTCAATCAGCCCCAGCATTTT,CASSEALDFNQPQHF
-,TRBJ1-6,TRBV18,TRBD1,TGTGCCAGCTCACCACGGGGAGGCCCGGGACAGCCTAATTCCCCCCTCCACTTT,CASSPRGGPGQPNSPLHF
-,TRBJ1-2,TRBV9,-,TGTGCCAGCAGCGTAGGGGGGCTCTATGGCTACACCTTC,CASSVGGLYGYTF
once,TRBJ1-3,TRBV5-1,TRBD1,TGCGCCAGCTCATCCGGCTCCTCAGGGGGCGGAAACACCATATATTTT,CASSSGSSGGGNTIYF
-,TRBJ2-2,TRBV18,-,TGTGCCAGCTCACGAGCGACGCTGAACACCGGGGAGCTGTTTTTT,CASSRATLNTGELFF
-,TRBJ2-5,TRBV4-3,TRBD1,TGCGCCAGCAGCCAAGATAGGGGGCCGGGAGAGACCCAGTACTTC,CASSQDRGPGETQYF
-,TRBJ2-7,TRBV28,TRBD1,TGTGCCAGCAGTTTAGTAGGCAGGGGGTTCTACGAGCAGTACTTC,CASSLVGRGFYEQYF
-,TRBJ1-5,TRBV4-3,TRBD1,TGCGCCAGCAGCACCCGGACAGGGGATAGCAATCAGCCCCAGCATTTT,CASSTRTGDSNQPQHF
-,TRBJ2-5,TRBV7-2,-,TGTGCCAGCAGCTTCCAGGTCAGCCAAGAGACCCAGTACTTC,CASSFQVSQETQYF
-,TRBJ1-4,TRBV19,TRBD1,TGTGCCAGTCGCCAGGGGGCAACTAATGAAAAACTGTTTTTT,CASRQGATNEKLFF
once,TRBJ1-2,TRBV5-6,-,TGTGCCAGCAGCTCCCCTTCCTATGGCTACACCTTC,CASSSPSYGYTF
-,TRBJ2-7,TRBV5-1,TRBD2,TGCGCCAGCAGCACGAGACCTAGCGGAAATACTTACGAGCAGTACTTC,CASSTRPSGNTYEQYF
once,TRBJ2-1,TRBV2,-,TGTGCCAGCAGTGTGGCCACAGAAAGTGAGCAGTTCTTC,CASSVATESEQFF
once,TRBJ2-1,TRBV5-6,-,TGTGCCAGCAGCTTGGTGGTCGTCCCGAGCTCCTACAATGAGCAGTTCTTC,CASSLVVVPSSYNEQFF
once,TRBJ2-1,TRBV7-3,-,TGTGCCAGCAGCTTTCTACCCCCGAGCTCCTACAATGAGCAGTTCTTC,CASSFLPPSSYNEQFF
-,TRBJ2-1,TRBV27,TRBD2,TGTGCCAGCCGAAGACTAGCCCCCAATGAGCAGTTCTTC,CASRRLAPNEQFF
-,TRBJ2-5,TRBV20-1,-,TGCTCCGGGGGTTTCCAAGAGACCCAGTACTTC,CSGGFQETQYF
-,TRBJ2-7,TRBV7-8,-,TGTGCCAGCAGCTCCAACGGAGGGTCCTACGAGCAGTACTTC,CASSSNGGSYEQYF
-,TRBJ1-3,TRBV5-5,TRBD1,TGTGCCAGCAGCCGACAGGGCGACTCTGGAAACACCATATATTTT,CASSRQGDSGNTIYF
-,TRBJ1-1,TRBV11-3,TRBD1,TGTGCCAGCAGCCGTATTACAGGGGCTGAAGCTTTCTTT,CASSRITGAEAFF
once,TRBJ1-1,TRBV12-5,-,TGTGCTAGTGGTTTGGTACGGGAGGGGAACACTGAAGCTTTCTTT,CASGLVREGNTEAFF
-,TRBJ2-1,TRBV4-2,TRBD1,TGTGCCAGCAGCTCCCCGACCATTGACAGGGGCTCCTACAATGAGCAGTTCTTC,CASSSPTIDRGSYNEQFF
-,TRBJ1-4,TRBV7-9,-,TGTGCCAGCAGCCAACCCCGGGGGAGGTCCGAAAAACTGTTTTTT,CASSQPRGRSEKLFF
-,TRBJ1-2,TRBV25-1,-,TGTGCCAGCAGTGGCGGACAGCTCTATGGCTACACCTTC,CASSGGQLYGYTF
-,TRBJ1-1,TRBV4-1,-,TGCGCCAGCAGCCAAGTCGGTATGAACACTGAAGCTTTCTTT,CASSQVGMNTEAFF
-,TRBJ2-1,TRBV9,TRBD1,TGTGCCAGCAGCGTCCCTGGGACAGCCAACAATGAGCAGTTCTTC,CASSVPGTANNEQFF
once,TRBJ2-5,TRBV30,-,TGTGCCTGGAGTGTACTCCTTCAAGAGACCCAGTACTTC,CAWSVLLQETQYF
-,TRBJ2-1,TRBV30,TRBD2,TGTGCCTGCAAAGCGAGAGCGGGGGACTACAATGAGCAGTTCTTC,CACKARAGDYNEQFF
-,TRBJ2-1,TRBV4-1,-,TGCGCCAGCAGCCAAGACGGGGATGAGCAGTTCTTC,CASSQDGDEQFF
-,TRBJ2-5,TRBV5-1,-,TGCGCCAGCAGCTTGGCCCTCCTCGATAAGGGGCGAGAGACCCAGTACTTC,CASSLALLDKGRETQYF
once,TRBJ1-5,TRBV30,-,TGTGCCTGGAGTCTAACAGGCCATCAGCCCCAGCATTTT,CAWSLTGHQPQHF
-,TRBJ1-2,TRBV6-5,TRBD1,TGTGCCAGCAGTTACATAACAGGGGGGCATGGCTACACCTTC,CASSYITGGHGYTF
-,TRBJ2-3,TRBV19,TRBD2,TGTGCCAGTAGTGCCGGACTAGCGGGGGGGCGGCCTCCTAGCACAGATACGCAGTATTTT,CASSAGLAGGRPPSTDTQYF
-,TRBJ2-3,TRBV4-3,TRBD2,TGCGCCAGCAGCCAAGAAGCTAGCGGGGGGGTAACAGATACGCAGTATTTT,CASSQEASGGVTDTQYF
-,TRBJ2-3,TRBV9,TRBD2,TGTGCCAGCAGCGTAGGGGTTGTAGGGCGGGGGGGCTCAGATACGCAGTATTTT,CASSVGVVGRGGSDTQYF
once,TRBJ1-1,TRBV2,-,TGTGCCAGCAGTGAACAGGGAGGAGGGATCGTCACTGAAGCTTTCTTT,CASSEQGGGIVTEAFF
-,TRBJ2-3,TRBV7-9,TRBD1,TGTGCCAGCAGCTTAGCAGGGGGCCAAGATACGCAGTATTTT,CASSLAGGQDTQYF
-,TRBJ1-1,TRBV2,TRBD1,TGTGCCAGCAGCTCGACAGGGCGGGAAGCTTTCTTT,CASSSTGREAFF
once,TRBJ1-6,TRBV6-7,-,TGTGCCAGCAGTCCTAGACGGCGGAAAGGTTCACCCCTCCACTTT,CASSPRRRKGSPLHF
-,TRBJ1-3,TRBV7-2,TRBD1,TGTGCCAGCAGCTCAACTTTACAGGGGGCCTTATTCTCTGGAAACACCATATATTTT,CASSSTLQGALFSGNTIYF
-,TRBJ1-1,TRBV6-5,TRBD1,TGTGCCAGCAGTGCGGACAGGGGCTCAGGCACTGAAGCTTTCTTT,CASSADRGSGTEAFF
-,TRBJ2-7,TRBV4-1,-,TGCGCCAGCAGCCAGTTCGCTATAGGACAGGAGCAGTACTTC,CASSQFAIGQEQYF
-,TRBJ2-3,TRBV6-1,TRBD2,TGTGCCAGTGGTCTAGCGGGGGGCACAGATACGCAGTATTTT,CASGLAGGTDTQYF
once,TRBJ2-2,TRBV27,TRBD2,TGTGCCAGCCGAGCGGGGGGGCGACTGGGCACCGGGGAGCTGTTTTTT,CASRAGGRLGTGELFF